This T cell receptor beta chain was obtained from a study of cytomegalovirus exposure and HLA in healthy donors. At the level of the study: The Caucasian-associated ancestry cluster held roughly 84% of roughly 370 genotyped donors.

Study results and caveats: Most CMV-associated TCR beta chains appeared HLA-restricted in a later analysis. Many donors carried some public TCRs, although rarity characterized most TCR sequences.

V was clipped by 5 bases and J by 2 bases, with 11 bases between them. Looked up from germline, CDR1 is SNHLY and CDR2 is FYNNEI. The CDR3 covers 14 residues. The PCR used 60 Vbeta and 13 Jbeta primers. The method was immunoSEQ multiplex PCR; TCRdb's version includes in-frame clones alone and lacks a portion of them. The sample gives 75,000 to 90,000 clones, 55% to 65% of which show up once; around 16% is in the top ten. The table lists this clone with a few counts. Its matching antigen is unknown. V and J are TRBV2 and TRBJ2-3; D is possibly TRBD1 (7 bases). Sample: PBMCs. The sequence came from a woman between 40 and 55 years old in good health and CMV-seropositive. CDR3 in DNA: TGTGCCAGCAGTACAGGGGACTTCACAGATACGCAGTATTTT. It yields the protein CASSTGDFTDTQYF. The entire variable domain, with the rest obtained from reference TRBV2 and TRBJ2-3, is as follows: EPEVTQTPSHQVTQMGQEVILRCVPISNHLYFYWYRQILGQKVEFLVSFYNNEISEKSEIFDDQFSVERPDGSNFTLKIRSTKLEDSAMYFCASSTGDFTDTQYFGPGTRLTVL.